This T cell receptor beta chain emerged from a study of shared clonotypes between healthy human individuals. Study-level information: CD4 naive and memory got three plates each, CD8 naive two, CD8 memory one.

Profiling relied on immunoSEQ multiplex PCR, and the TCRdb table lists in-frame clones only, not all of them. The data hold 1.5 million to 2.5 million clones, with about 95% observed a single time. V lost 3 bases, J lost 2 bases, and 1 base stayed unmatched. Germline CDR1 SGHAT, CDR2 FQNNGV. The CDR3 is 14 residues long. It was CD45RO-negative cells, positively selected for CCR7, that made up naive CD8 cells, with terminally differentiated effector memory CD45RA+ cells excluded. This clone has just one count. Other nucleotide sequences from this sample produce the same CDR3. V usage is TRBV11-2 and J usage is TRBJ2-7; TRBD1 matches at 10 bases. The sequence derives from a young man in good health. Sequenced: naive CD8+ T cells sorted from blood. The CDR3 coding sequence is TGTGCCAGCAGCTTGGGACAGGGGACCTACGAGCAGTACTTC. It yields the protein CASSLGQGTYEQYF.